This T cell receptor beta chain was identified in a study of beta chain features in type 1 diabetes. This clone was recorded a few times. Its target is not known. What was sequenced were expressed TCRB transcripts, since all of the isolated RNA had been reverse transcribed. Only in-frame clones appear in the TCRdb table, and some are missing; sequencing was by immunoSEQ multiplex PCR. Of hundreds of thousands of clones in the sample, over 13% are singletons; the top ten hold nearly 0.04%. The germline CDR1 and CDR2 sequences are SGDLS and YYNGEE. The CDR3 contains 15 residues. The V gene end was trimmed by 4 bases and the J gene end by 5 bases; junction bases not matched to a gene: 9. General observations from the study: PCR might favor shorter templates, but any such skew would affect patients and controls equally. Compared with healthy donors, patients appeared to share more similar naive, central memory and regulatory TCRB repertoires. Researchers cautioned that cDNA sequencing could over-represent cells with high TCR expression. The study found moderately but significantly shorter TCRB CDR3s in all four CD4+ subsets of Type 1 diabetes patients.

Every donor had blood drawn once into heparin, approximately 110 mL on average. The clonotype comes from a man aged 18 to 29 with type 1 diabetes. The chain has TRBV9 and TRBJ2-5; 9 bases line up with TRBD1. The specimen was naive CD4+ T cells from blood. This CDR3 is CASSPSTGGLETQYF. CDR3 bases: TGTGCCAGCAGCCCTTCGACAGGGGGACTGGAGACCCAGTACTTC.